A single sample gave rise to the 31 T cell receptor beta chains below, sequenced in a study of blood T cell repertoires in COVID-19. Assay used: immunoSEQ multiplex PCR; TCRdb lists only in-frame clones, some missing. The sample lists a few hundred thousand clones; approximately 78% were seen once. The specimen sequenced was peripheral blood. The receptors here all came from a woman between 70 and 85 years old with COVID-19, enrolled during active disease.

This clone was detected only once. The genes are TRBV6-6 and TRBJ2-1; 10 positions agree with TRBD2. Germline assignment: CDR1 MNHNY and CDR2 SVGAGI (reference sequence). Unmatched junction bases numbered 5, after V lost 6 bases and J lost 6 bases. The CDR3 contains 14 residues. The CDR3 sequence is CASRLAGHGNEQFF. CDR3 nucleotides: TGTGCCAGCAGACTAGCGGGACACGGCAATGAGCAGTTCTTC.

J is TRBJ1-1 and V is TRBV29-1; TRBD1 is a possible D gene (6 bases). Trimming removed 7 bases from V and 5 bases from J, with 20 bases in between. This CDR3 contains 14 residues. The germline CDR1 and CDR2 sequences are SQVTM and ANQGSEA. The CDR3 region has the DNA TGCAGCGCGAGGGTACAGGGAGGGGGAACTGAAGCTTTCTTT. Protein sequence: CSARVQGGGTEAFF.

This chain joins TRBV6-1 and TRBJ1-5; D not resolved. Trimming left V 2 bases short and J 4 bases short, with 6 bases between. Germline V lookup: CDR1 MNHNS, CDR2 SASEGT. This CDR3 contains 13 residues. CDR3 region: CASSESGNQPQHF. The DNA for the CDR3 is TGTGCCAGCAGTGAAAGCGGGAATCAGCCCCAGCATTTT.

The chain combines TRBV20-1 with TRBJ2-1; 8 nucleotides line up with TRBD2. The ends lost 3 bases at V and 6 bases at J; junction bases unmatched: 7. Germline V gives CDR1 DFQATT, CDR2 SNEGSKA (reference sequence). This CDR3 contains 14 residues. CDR3 sequence reads: CSASQPSGRNEQFF. CDR3 bases: TGCAGTGCTAGTCAGCCTAGCGGGCGCAATGAGCAGTTCTTC.

With regard to this clone: Distinct nucleotide sequences in the sample also encode this CDR3. The chain employs TRBV2 and TRBJ1-5, with TRBD1 matching 7 bases. V shed 6 bases, J shed 2 bases, and the junction held 4 bases outside the gene matches. The germline V gene has CDR1 SNHLY and CDR2 FYNNEI. The CDR3 has 14 residues. CDR3 region: CASSPDRGNQPQHF. The DNA of the CDR3 is TGTGCCAGCAGCCCTGACAGGGGCAATCAGCCCCAGCATTTT.

This rearrangement joins TRBV5-1 to TRBJ2-1; 14 bases are a match to TRBD2. The CDR3 loop spans 16 amino acids. Germline V gene data show CDR1 as SGHRS and CDR2 as YFSETQ. Trimming took 4 bases from V and 9 from J; bases not matched to a gene: 9. The CDR3 DNA reads as TGCGCCAGCAGCGTACCGGGACTAGCGGGAGTTGGTGAGCAGTTCTTC. Amino acids: CASSVPGLAGVGEQFF.

The CDR3 reads CASSLKVGGFGYTF. The CDR3 DNA is TGTGCCAGCAGTTTGAAGGTTGGAGGGTTCGGCTACACCTTC. The chain links TRBV28 to TRBJ1-2; D is uncertain. The CDR3 sequence is 14 residues long. V dropped 3 bases and J dropped 8 bases, with 16 bases sitting between them. Germline V gene lookup returns CDR1 MDHEN and CDR2 SYDVKM.

The chain combines TRBV30 with TRBJ1-2; unclear D gene. Germline lookup yields CDR1 GTSNPN and CDR2 SVGIG (reference sequence). The germline V and J ends were trimmed by 3 bases and 1 base, with 15 bases remaining between them. This CDR3 comprises 15 residues. In nucleotides, the CDR3 is TGTGCCTGGAGGGTACTCAACGCTCGTAACTATGGCTACACCTTC. Amino acids: CAWRVLNARNYGYTF.

This clone showed up just once. This chain uses TRBV4-1 with TRBJ1-6; 11 positions match TRBD1. Germline loops: CDR1 MGHRA, CDR2 YSYEKL. The V gene end was trimmed by 0 bases and the J gene end by 9 bases; junction bases not matched to a gene: 1. This CDR3 region has 15 residues. For the CDR3, the DNA is TGCGCCAGCAGCCAAGAGGGACAGGGGGGTTCACCCCTCCACTTT. Residues: CASSQEGQGGSPLHF.

The chain carries TRBV9 and TRBJ2-3; 7 bases align to TRBD2. The CDR3 totals 18 residues. Germline loops: CDR1 SGDLS, CDR2 YYNGEE. V shed 4 bases, J shed 4 bases, and the junction held 18 bases outside the gene matches. The CDR3 protein is CASSPRGEGRLGPDTQYF. In DNA form, the CDR3 reads TGTGCCAGCAGCCCCCGGGGGGAGGGGCGATTGGGGCCAGATACGCAGTATTTT.

The chain joins TRBV5-6 to TRBJ2-1, with TRBD2 matching 11 bases. CDR1 is SGHDT, CDR2 YYEEEE, per germline. The CDR3 contains 18 residues. V lost 0 bases and J lost 6; bases outside the gene matches: 11. This CDR3 reads CASSLGLAGGRDGNEQFF. The CDR3 DNA reads TGTGCCAGCAGCTTGGGGCTAGCGGGAGGCCGGGATGGCAATGAGCAGTTCTTC.

The chain joins TRBV27 to TRBJ2-5; D perhaps matches TRBD1 (5 bases). The germline V and J ends were trimmed by 0 bases and 0 bases, with 11 bases remaining between them. This CDR3 contains 16 residues. The germline gives CDR1 MNHEY, CDR2 SMNVEV (reference sequence). The CDR3 bases are TGTGCCAGCAGTTTATCTTTGACAGAGTACCAAGAGACCCAGTACTTC. Amino acids: CASSLSLTEYQETQYF.

The chain is built from TRBV6-5 and TRBJ1-5; D may be TRBD1 (6 bases). Germline lookup yields CDR1 MNHEY and CDR2 SVGAGI. Trimming removed 9 bases from V and 4 bases from J, with 16 bases in between. CDR3 length equals 14 residues. CDR3 nucleotide sequence: TGTGCCAGTCGAAAAGGGGGGGTGAATCAGCCCCAGCATTTT. It translates to CASRKGGVNQPQHF.

The V gene is TRBV10-2, the J gene TRBJ1-4, with D maybe TRBD1 (6 bases). Per germline, CDR1 WSHSY and CDR2 SAAADI. This CDR3 has 13 residues. The V end lost 5 bases, the J end lost 6 bases, and 10 bases lay between the germline ends. The DNA for the CDR3 is TGCGCCAGCAGTTGGGGGGGCGATGAAAAACTGTTTTTT. As protein: CASSWGGDEKLFF.

The chain couples TRBV18 to TRBJ2-3, with D perhaps TRBD2 (5 bases). The germline gives CDR1 KGHSH, CDR2 LQKENI. Trimming removed 6 bases at V and 4 bases at J, with 11 bases between. The CDR3 loop spans 13 amino acids. The CDR3 DNA reads as TGTGCCAGCTCGAGTGGAGGAGCAGATACGCAGTATTTT. Translated: CASSSGGADTQYF.

DNA for the CDR3: TGTGCCAGCAGCTCGAACCCCTCGGACTTAGTAAATCAGCCCCAGCATTTT. Translating gives CASSSNPSDLVNQPQHF. The chain combines TRBV7-2 with TRBJ1-5; D unresolved. The CDR3 has 17 amino acids. Germline V gene data show CDR1 as SGHTA and CDR2 as FQGNSA. V dropped 4 bases and J dropped 4 bases, with 20 bases sitting between them.

This clone has a count of ten or more. This chain joins TRBV2 and TRBJ2-1; a weak D match, TRBD1 (6 bases). The CDR3 extends over 13 amino acids. Trimming removed 6 bases at V and 6 bases at J, with 12 bases between. The V gene's germline CDR1 is SNHLY and CDR2 FYNNEI. The CDR3 is CASRQGIGNEQFF. The CDR3 bases are TGTGCCAGCAGACAGGGAATCGGCAATGAGCAGTTCTTC. Full variable domain (rest looked up from reference TRBV2 and TRBJ2-1): EPEVTQTPSHQVTQMGQEVILRCVPISNHLYFYWYRQILGQKVEFLVSFYNNEISEKSEIFDDQFSVERPDGSNFTLKIRSTKLEDSAMYFCASRQGIGNEQFFGPGTRLTVL.

A note on this clone: This specimen includes other DNA sequences encoding the same CDR3. The rearrangement uses TRBV28 and TRBJ1-1, with D maybe TRBD1 (5 bases). There are 14 residues in the CDR3. Deletions cut 2 bases from V and 0 bases from J, with 7 bases between. Germline lookup yields CDR1 MDHEN and CDR2 SYDVKM. CDR3 amino acids: CASSLGQMNTEAFF. DNA for the CDR3: TGTGCCAGCAGTTTAGGACAAATGAACACTGAAGCTTTCTTT.

This clone was recorded once. The CDR3 protein is CASSLEQALAGLTYEQYF. The CDR3 DNA follows: TGTGCCAGCAGTTTAGAACAAGCACTAGCGGGTCTCACCTACGAGCAGTACTTC. V and J are TRBV28 and TRBJ2-7; 9 nucleotides line up with TRBD2. J lost 2 bases, V lost 2 bases, and 13 bases had no gene match. The CDR3 extends over 18 amino acids. Germline CDR1 and CDR2: MDHEN and SYDVKM.

The rearrangement uses TRBV2 and TRBJ2-1; D uncertain. The V end lost 1 base, the J end lost 8 bases, and 12 bases lay between the germline ends. This CDR3 comprises 14 residues. CDR1 and CDR2 from the germline V gene are SNHLY and FYNNEI. CDR3 coding DNA: TGTGCCAGCAGTGAAGAACCCGCGAGGTATGAGCAGTTCTTC. Protein sequence: CASSEEPARYEQFF.

V and J are TRBV10-3 and TRBJ2-3; no definite D call. The CDR3 totals 14 residues. The V gene's germline CDR1 is ENHRY and CDR2 SYGVKD. The V end was cut by 7 bases, the J end by 2 bases, with 13 bases between. For the CDR3, the DNA is TGTGCCATCACATCAACCGGGTCCACAGATACGCAGTATTTT. Translated, it gives CAITSTGSTDTQYF.

This chain joins TRBV19 and TRBJ1-4; D is unclear. In germline, CDR1 is LNHDA, CDR2 SQIVND (reference sequence). With 5 bases removed from V and 8 bases from J, the gap between germline ends came to 18 bases. CDR3 length: 15 residues. CDR3 loop: CASSVTRIPKEKLFF. CDR3 in DNA: TGTGCCAGTAGTGTCACCAGGATACCGAAAGAAAAACTGTTTTTT.

The chain uses TRBV24-1 and TRBJ2-5, with TRBD1 matching 8 bases. Germline CDR1 and CDR2: KGHDR and SFDVKD. This CDR3 has 15 residues. The V gene end was trimmed by 4 bases and the J gene end by 5 bases; junction bases not matched to a gene: 8. In DNA, the CDR3 is TGTGCCACCAGTGAGAGACAGGGGCTAGGGGAGACCCAGTACTTC. Amino acid sequence: CATSERQGLGETQYF.

The chain uses TRBV19 and TRBJ2-1; 10 nucleotides align to TRBD2. V was clipped by 6 bases and J by 5 bases; unmatched bases: 7. Germline CDR1 LNHDA, CDR2 SQIVND (reference sequence). The CDR3 loop spans 15 amino acids. CDR3 bases: TGTGCCAGTAGCGACTGGACTAGCGGAAACAATGAGCAGTTCTTC. Amino acid sequence: CASSDWTSGNNEQFF.

The V and J genes are TRBV10-3 and TRBJ1-1; the match to TRBD1 covers 10 bases. Germline V gene data show CDR1 as ENHRY and CDR2 as SYGVKD. The CDR3 loop spans 15 amino acids. V dropped 5 bases and J dropped 5; count of bases not matched to a gene: 8. The chain's CDR3 is CAISIQRTGGTEAFF. CDR3 coding DNA: TGTGCCATCAGTATACAACGGACAGGGGGGACTGAAGCTTTCTTT.

The chain joins TRBV24-1 to TRBJ2-5; 14 bases are a match to TRBD2. From germline, CDR1 is KGHDR and CDR2 SFDVKD. V trimming: 5 bases; J trimming: 1 base; junction bases outside the gene matches: 14. This CDR3 is 20 amino acids long. CDR3 in DNA: TGTGCCACCAGTGGCTCCGCCGGGACTAGCGGGGGAGGGATCCAAGAGACCCAGTACTTC. Its protein is CATSGSAGTSGGGIQETQYF.

V gene TRBV5-1 combines with J gene TRBJ1-3; no definite D call. The CDR3 is made up of 12 amino acids. V lost 2 bases, J lost 7 bases, and 7 bases lay in between. Germline CDR1 is SGHRS and CDR2 is YFSETQ. The CDR3 sequence is CASSLPGNTIYF. In DNA form, the CDR3 reads TGCGCCAGCAGCTTACCGGGGAACACCATATATTTT.

The chain is built from TRBV30 and TRBJ2-2; 9 nucleotides match TRBD1. Germline V gene lookup returns CDR1 GTSNPN and CDR2 SVGIG (reference sequence). The V and J ends lost 8 bases and 6 bases, in that order; junction bases with no gene match: 7. The CDR3 runs 13 residues. The CDR3 region is CAAGQGKPGELFF. CDR3 DNA sequence: TGTGCCGCCGGACAGGGGAAGCCCGGGGAGCTGTTTTTT. The full variable domain, in which reference TRBV30 and TRBJ2-2 provide the parts outside the CDR3, is SQTIHQWPATLVQPVGSPLSLECTVEGTSNPNLYWYRQAAGRGLQLLFYSVGIGQISSEVPQNLSASRPQDRQFILSSKKLLLSDSGFYLCAAGQGKPGELFFGEGSRLTVL.

The CDR3 DNA reads as TGTGCCAGCAGCCCCCCCAAATCTGGGGCCAACGTCCTGACTTTC. This translates into CASSPPKSGANVLTF. This chain uses TRBV7-7 with TRBJ2-6, with D uncertain. Trimming stripped 5 bases from V and 1 base from J, with 9 bases between. In germline, CDR1 is SSHAT, CDR2 FNYEAQ (reference sequence). The length of the CDR3 is 15 residues.

The chain recombines TRBV2 with TRBJ2-5; D may be TRBD2 (5 bases). Germline V lookup: CDR1 SNHLY, CDR2 FYNNEI. V was shortened by 3 bases and J by 3 bases, with 8 bases between the two germline ends. The CDR3 is 13 residues long. Written as DNA, the CDR3 is TGTGCCAGCAGTGAGGGAGAGGAAGAGACCCAGTACTTC. Amino acid sequence: CASSEGEEETQYF.

The DNA of the CDR3 is TGTGCCAGCAGCTTGGGAGACAGGGAAAATGAAAAACTGTTTTTT. It specifies CASSLGDRENEKLFF. The gene calls are TRBV5-8 and TRBJ1-4; TRBD1 matches at 7 bases. The CDR3 totals 15 residues. Germline assignment: CDR1 SGHTS and CDR2 YDEGEE. The junction had 4 bases not matched to a gene; V was cut back by 0 bases and J by 5 bases.